This passage covers 25 T cell receptor beta chains from one sample sequenced in a study of tumor T cells in aggressive B-cell lymphoma (dated by TCRdb to 2016 to 2017). Library preparation was by the immunoSEQ multiplex PCR assay. As stored in TCRdb, this immuneACCESS dataset retains in-frame rearrangements with V and J assigned. A fraction of the clones does not appear; measured against another copy, unresolved V genes explain less than half of the discrepancy, and the remainder lacks a known reason. For this sample there are 2,500 to 3,500 clones; roughly 66% appear just once. The biggest ten clones account for 9.3% of the sample. The material sequenced was tumor tissue. The receptors originated from an adult with diffuse large B cell lymphoma.

The chain combines TRBV27 with TRBJ2-5, with D maybe TRBD2 (6 bases). The J call may be mistaken, given a closer DNA end match to TRBJ2-7. CDR1 is MNHEY, CDR2 SMNVEV, per germline (reference sequence). CDR3 size: 15 residues. The DNA for the CDR3 is TGTGCCACCCTCCCCTTCGGGCGGGGTGACTACGAGCAGTACTTC. Amino acids: CATLPFGRGDYEQYF.

A remark on this clone: Relative to the germline gene, one junction end is altered; a read error may explain this. V and J are TRBV7-2 and TRBJ2-1; 8 bases match TRBD1. The germline V gene encodes CDR1 SGHTA and CDR2 FQGNSA. The CDR3 runs to 13 residues. As DNA, the CDR3 is TGTGCCAGCAGCCGAATACTCATGGACAGGGAAGTCTTC. It specifies CASSRILMDREVF.

The rearrangement joins TRBV5-1 to TRBJ2-5, with D possibly matching TRBD1 (5 bases). Gene TRBJ2-7 matches the end of the DNA better, so the J call may be wrong. The CDR3 totals 13 residues. Looked up from germline, CDR1 is SGHRS and CDR2 is YFSETQ. CDR3 sequence: CASSFQGSYEQYF. The CDR3 DNA sequence: TGCGCCAGCAGCTTCCAGGGATCCTACGAGCAGTACTTC.

The J gene is TRBJ1-1, the V gene TRBV7-8, with D perhaps TRBD1 (6 bases). Germline V CDR1 and CDR2: SGHVS, FQNEAQ. Trimming left V 0 bases short and J 3 bases short, with 14 bases between. The CDR3 contains 16 residues. CDR3 coding DNA: TGTGCCAGCAGCTTAGCGCGGGGGGCAGGGGACACTGAAGCTTTCTTT. It specifies CASSLARGAGDTEAFF. Together with reference TRBV7-8 and TRBJ1-1, the CDR3 gives the full variable domain: GAGVSQSPRYKVAKRGQDVALRCDPISGHVSLFWYQQALGQGPEFLTYFQNEAQLDKSGLPSDRFFAERPEGSVSTLKIQRTQQEDSAVYLCASSLARGAGDTEAFFGQGTRLTVV.

The CDR3 region has the DNA TGTGCCAGCGGCTCGGGCTACGAGCAGTACTTC. Encoded protein: CASGSGYEQYF. V usage is TRBV28 and J usage is TRBJ2-7; D is undetermined. Trimming stripped 8 bases from V and 3 bases from J, with 8 bases between. The CDR3 sequence is 11 residues long. Germline V CDR1 and CDR2: MDHEN, SYDVKM.

The chain links TRBV27 to TRBJ2-7; 12 bases agree with TRBD1. Germline V CDR1 and CDR2: MNHEY, SMNVEV (reference sequence). The CDR3 runs to 16 residues. Losses at the gene ends were 4 bases for V and 9 bases for J; bases not matched to a gene: 13. CDR3 sequence reads: CASSSQGGQGAYGQYF. The CDR3, as DNA: TGTGCCAGCAGTTCCCAAGGGGGACAGGGGGCGTATGGGCAGTACTTC.

This clone turned up a few times. The CDR3 sequence is CACGTANTEAFF. The CDR3 bases are TGTGCCTGCGGGACAGCGAACACTGAAGCTTTCTTT. The chain combines TRBV6-5 with TRBJ1-1; TRBD1 matches at 7 bases. This CDR3 contains 12 residues. Germline loops: CDR1 MNHEY, CDR2 SVGAGI. The J segment lost 1 base and the V segment lost 11 bases, leaving 4 bases of the junction unmatched.

The chain employs TRBV9 and TRBJ2-3; D possibly corresponds to TRBD2 (6 bases). The CDR3 is 15 amino acids. V was pared by 0 bases and J by 1 base, with 9 bases between. Germline CDR1 SGDLS, CDR2 YYNGEE. CDR3 coding DNA: TGTGCCAGCAGCGTAGGTCCGGGAGGCACAGATACGCAGTATTTT. Its protein product is CASSVGPGGTDTQYF. The variable domain in full, completed from reference TRBV9 and TRBJ2-3, reads DSGVTQTPKHLITATGQRVTLRCSPRSGDLSVYWYQQSLDQGLQFLIQYYNGEERAKGNILERFSAQQFPDLHSELNLSSLELGDSALYFCASSVGPGGTDTQYFGPGTRLTVL.

The V call is TRBV2, the J call TRBJ2-7, with 7 bases lining up with TRBD2. From germline, CDR1 is SNHLY and CDR2 FYNNEI. The CDR3 loop spans 15 amino acids. The V and J ends lost 3 bases and 0 bases, in that order; junction bases with no gene match: 5. The CDR3 sequence: CASSEGGGFSYEQYF. As DNA, the CDR3 is TGTGCCAGCAGTGAGGGGGGGGGTTTCTCCTACGAGCAGTACTTC.

Of note for this clone: The sample has other DNA sequences that encode this CDR3 too. The chain combines TRBV18 with TRBJ2-7; D is ambiguous. V was pared by 3 bases and J by 3 bases, with 6 bases between. This CDR3 is built from 12 residues. In germline, CDR1 is KGHSH, CDR2 LQKENI. The DNA of the CDR3 is TGTGCCAGCTCACCTGACTTCTACGAGCAGTACTTC. Translated: CASSPDFYEQYF.

The chain joins TRBV11-2 to TRBJ1-3, with D unclear. Deletions cut 7 bases from V and 4 bases from J, with 11 bases between. This CDR3 comprises 13 residues. Germline CDR1 SGHAT, CDR2 FQNNGV. CDR3 in DNA: TGTGCCAGCACTCGAAAAGAGGGAAACACCATATATTTT. This encodes CASTRKEGNTIYF. The variable domain in full, with the rest retrieved from reference TRBV11-2 and TRBJ1-3, is EAGVAQSPRYKIIEKRQSVAFWCNPISGHATLYWYQQILGQGPKLLIQFQNNGVVDDSQLPKDRFSAERLKGVDSTLKIQPAKLEDSAVYLCASTRKEGNTIYFGEGSWLTVV.

Only a few counts were recorded for this clone. The rearrangement joins TRBV29-1 to TRBJ2-3; TRBD1 agrees at 7 bases. The CDR3 has 14 residues. Per the germline V gene, CDR1 is SQVTM and CDR2 is ANQGSEA. V lost 5 bases to trimming and J lost 3 bases; unmatched junction nucleotides: 8. The chain's CDR3 is CSVQARGRTDTQYF. DNA of the CDR3: TGCAGCGTTCAAGCTAGGGGGCGGACAGATACGCAGTATTTT.

The rearrangement joins TRBV7-9 to TRBJ2-1; D might be TRBD1 (6 bases). Germline CDR1 is SEHNR and CDR2 is FQNEAQ (reference sequence). This CDR3 has 14 residues. Trimming left V 5 bases short and J 4 bases short, with 12 bases between. The CDR3 coding sequence is TGTGCCAGCAGCCTCGGGACAAGATACAATGAGCAGTTCTTC. Translated, it gives CASSLGTRYNEQFF.

The chain is built from TRBV5-4 and TRBJ2-2; the match to TRBD1 covers 8 bases. The CDR3 is 16 amino acids. Germline V lookup: CDR1 SGHNT, CDR2 YYREEE (reference sequence). V lost 4 bases to trimming and J lost 6 bases; unmatched junction nucleotides: 11. The CDR3 DNA reads as TGTGCCAGCAGCCCGCAGACAGGGGCTTTCCCCGGGGAGCTGTTTTTT. Its protein product is CASSPQTGAFPGELFF.

J is TRBJ2-7 and V is TRBV7-2; 10 nucleotides match TRBD1. The germline V gene has CDR1 SGHTA and CDR2 FQGNSA. Trimming at V came to 5 bases and at J to 4 bases, leaving 5 bases not matched to a gene. The CDR3 spans 14 residues. The CDR3 region is CASSPRQGAYEQYF. As DNA, the CDR3 is TGTGCCAGCAGCCCTCGACAGGGGGCTTACGAGCAGTACTTC.

The rearrangement links TRBV28 to TRBJ2-7; 9 positions agree with TRBD2. V gave up 6 bases and J gave up 4 bases; unmatched junction bases: 7. This CDR3 is 14 amino acids long. Germline V gene sequence: CDR1 MDHEN, CDR2 SYDVKM. CDR3 loop: CASRSSSGRYEQYF. CDR3 DNA: TGTGCCAGCAGAAGTAGTAGCGGGAGATACGAGCAGTACTTC.

This clone was detected a few times. CDR3 sequence reads: CASSREAYNEQFF. In nucleotides, the CDR3 is TGTGCCAGCAGTCGAGAGGCCTACAATGAGCAGTTCTTC. The J gene is TRBJ2-1, the V gene TRBV2; D remains ambiguous. V was cut by 5 bases and J by 2 bases, with 7 bases left in between. The CDR3 loop spans 13 amino acids. Germline-derived CDR1 and CDR2 are SNHLY and FYNNEI.

The gene calls are TRBV6-5 and TRBJ2-2, with 8 bases that match TRBD2. V lost 6 bases, J lost 5 bases, and 11 bases stayed unmatched. In germline, CDR1 is MNHEY, CDR2 SVGAGI. The CDR3 has 16 residues. CDR3 DNA: TGTGCCAGCAGCTACGAGGTTGCGGGAGGAACCGGGGAGCTGTTTTTT. Protein product: CASSYEVAGGTGELFF.

This clone has just one count. The V gene is TRBV2, the J gene TRBJ2-5; D is ambiguous. The J call may be in error: the DNA end matches TRBJ2-7 better. The CDR3 consists of 10 residues. Germline CDR1 is SNHLY and CDR2 is FYNNEI. DNA of the CDR3: TGTGCCAGCAGTGAAAACGAGCAGTACTTC. It translates to CASSENEQYF.

The J gene is TRBJ2-5, the V gene TRBV27, with TRBD1 identical over 7 bases. This CDR3 is 13 amino acids long. V was clipped by 6 bases and J by 4 bases; unmatched bases: 5. Germline loops: CDR1 MNHEY, CDR2 SMNVEV (reference sequence). The CDR3 is CASRLTGRETQYF. DNA for the CDR3: TGTGCCAGCAGGTTGACAGGGCGAGAGACCCAGTACTTC.

This clone came up a few times. This chain joins TRBV2 and TRBJ1-5; 8 bases map to TRBD1. CDR1 is SNHLY, CDR2 FYNNEI, per germline. V lost 4 bases, J lost 2 bases, and 4 bases stayed unmatched. The CDR3 consists of 15 residues. This CDR3 is CASSGTGTGNQPQHF. As DNA, the CDR3 is TGTGCCAGCAGTGGGACAGGGACCGGCAATCAGCCCCAGCATTTT.

About this clone: The same CDR3 also results from other DNA sequences found in this sample. The DNA for the CDR3 is TGTGCCAGCAGCGTAAGGGGGACAGGGAAAGAGACCCAGTACTTC. Amino acid sequence: CASSVRGTGKETQYF. The chain joins TRBV9 to TRBJ2-5, with TRBD1 matching over 9 bases. Trimming took 1 base from V and 3 from J; bases not matched to a gene: 4. The CDR3 runs 15 residues. CDR1 is SGDLS, CDR2 YYNGEE, per germline.

The J gene is TRBJ2-7, the V gene TRBV6-6; 12 bases align to TRBD2. The CDR3 sequence is 15 residues long. With 4 bases clipped from V and 2 bases from J, the junction kept 3 bases outside the gene matches. Germline V lookup: CDR1 MNHNY, CDR2 SVGAGI (reference sequence). The CDR3 is CASSFGLAGPYEQYF. As DNA, the CDR3 is TGTGCCAGCAGTTTCGGACTAGCGGGACCCTACGAGCAGTACTTC.

This rearrangement joins TRBV6-6 to TRBJ1-2; D is uncertain. With 6 bases removed from V and 6 bases from J, the gap between germline ends came to 5 bases. CDR3 size: 10 residues. Germline V gives CDR1 MNHNY, CDR2 SVGAGI (reference sequence). CDR3 sequence reads: CASSENGYTF. The CDR3 nucleotides read TGTGCCAGCAGCGAGAATGGCTACACCTTC.

On this clone: One junction end does not reproduce the germline sequence, and a read error may be involved. CDR3 region: CASSPGQGTYNEQFF. The CDR3 nucleotides read TGTGCTAGCAGCCCAGGACAGGGAACCTACAATGAGCAGTTCTTC. J is TRBJ2-1 and V is TRBV7-7; 8 nucleotides align to TRBD1. CDR1 and CDR2 from the germline V gene are SSHAT and FNYEAQ (reference sequence). The CDR3 totals 15 residues.